The 5 T cell receptor beta chains reported below all come from one sample, sequenced in a study of cytomegalovirus exposure and HLA in healthy donors. The PCR used 60 Vbeta and 13 Jbeta primers. Clones were sequenced by immunoSEQ multiplex PCR, and TCRdb holds only the in-frame ones, with some missing. The top ten clones hold roughly 2.2% of a sample with about 160,000 clones, about 85% of them seen once. Sequencing was performed on PBMCs. Receptors originate from a man in his late teens or twenties in good health and CMV-seropositive.

The chain couples TRBV6-5 to TRBJ1-6, with a possible D match to TRBD1 (5 bases). Germline-derived CDR1 and CDR2 are MNHEY and SVGAGI. Deletions cut 3 bases from V and 10 bases from J, with 13 bases between. CDR3 length: 14 amino acids. CDR3 amino acids: CASSYVGGGSPLHF. The DNA for the CDR3 is TGTGCCAGCAGTTATGTGGGGGGTGGATCACCCCTCCACTTT.

The chain links TRBV6-5 to TRBJ2-1, with 7 positions matching TRBD1. The CDR3 has 15 residues. Germline CDR1 MNHEY, CDR2 SVGAGI. V shed 7 bases, J shed 7 bases, and the junction held 13 bases outside the gene matches. The CDR3, as DNA: TGTGCCAGCACTAAGGGACAGACCCTTGGGAATGAGCAGTTCTTC. This encodes CASTKGQTLGNEQFF.

This clone occurred once. The chain is built from TRBV4-3 and TRBJ1-6; D perhaps matches TRBD1 (6 bases). This CDR3 is 13 amino acids long. Trimming pared 0 bases from V and 14 bases from J, leaving 11 bases between. Per germline, CDR1 LGHNA and CDR2 YSLEER. The CDR3 DNA reads as TGCGCCAGCAGCCAAGATCGGGGGGCGTCCCTCCACTTT. Its protein product is CASSQDRGASLHF.

The rearrangement uses TRBV2 and TRBJ2-7, with 10 bases lining up with TRBD1. Trimming removed 2 bases from V and 5 bases from J; junction bases left unmatched: 6. This CDR3 has 15 residues. Germline CDR1 reads SNHLY; CDR2 reads FYNNEI. The CDR3 region has the DNA TGTGCCAGCAGTGAATGGACAGGGGGAAGGAACGAGCAGTACTTC. Its translation: CASSEWTGGRNEQYF. The full variable domain, rest sourced from reference TRBV2 and TRBJ2-7, is EPEVTQTPSHQVTQMGQEVILRCVPISNHLYFYWYRQILGQKVEFLVSFYNNEISEKSEIFDDQFSVERPDGSNFTLKIRSTKLEDSAMYFCASSEWTGGRNEQYFGPGTRLTVT.

V usage is TRBV5-7 and J usage is TRBJ1-4; the D gene is possibly TRBD1 (6 bases). TRBV5-7 falls under the ORF class, with uncertain function. The CDR3 extends over 17 amino acids. Trimming cost V 0 bases and J 2 bases, with 14 bases left between them. The CDR3 loop reads CASSLVGGAGTNEKLFF. CDR3 nucleotide sequence: TGTGCCAGCAGCTTGGTTGGGGGGGCTGGGACTAATGAAAAACTGTTTTTT.